This record concerns one T cell receptor (beta chain) sequence. The CDR3 has 17 amino acids. The V segment lost 4 bases and the J segment 5 bases; nucleotides outside the gene matches: 16. CDR1 and CDR2 from the germline V gene are LGHDT and YNNKEL (reference sequence). This entry belongs to a study of blood T cells in healthy people across ages. For the second PCR, which ran for roughly 6 to 11 cycles, a sample-barcoded 5' primer and a J-beta primer mix were used. TCRdb reprocessed the 5' RACE reads with MiXCR, giving one entry per CDR3 protein. The sample records hundreds of thousands of distinct CDR3 sequences, roughly 27% being singletons.

The J gene is TRBJ2-5, the V gene TRBV3-1, with TRBD1 matching 7 bases. The receptor's source is a woman aged 65 to 85 in good health. Sequenced material: blood. The CDR3 protein is CASSRGGLSGGSETQYF. The CDR3 DNA follows: TGTGCCAGCAGCCGGGGTGGGTTGTCAGGGGGATCGGAGACCCAGTACTTC.